This passage covers 27 T cell receptor beta chains from one sample sequenced in a study of blood T cells in healthy people across ages. It was with a sample-barcoded 5' primer and a J-beta primer mix that a second PCR of roughly 7 to 12 cycles was run. One entry per CDR3 protein, called by TCRdb with MiXCR from the 5' RACE reads. The sample consists of 1.8 million or so distinct CDR3 sequences, 35% to 50% of them appearing once. The sample taken for sequencing was blood. The receptors derive from a human donor in good health.

This CDR3 is CASSLAVSGGFYGYTF. In DNA form, the CDR3 reads TGCGCCAGCAGCTTGGCCGTTTCAGGGGGCTTCTATGGCTACACCTTC. The chain links TRBV5-1 to TRBJ1-2; TRBD1 matches 8 bases. The CDR3 is 16 residues long. V shed 0 bases and J 4 bases; nucleotides not matched to a gene: 8. Germline V gene sequence: CDR1 SGHRS, CDR2 YFSETQ. The variable domain in full, completed from reference TRBV5-1 and TRBJ1-2, reads KAGVTQTPRYLIKTRGQQVTLSCSPISGHRSVSWYQQTPGQGLQFLFEYFSETQRNKGNFPGRFSGRQFSNSRSEMNVSTLELGDSALYLCASSLAVSGGFYGYTFGSGTRLTVV.

V usage is TRBV5-1 and J usage is TRBJ2-1, with D perhaps matching TRBD2 (6 bases). The length of the CDR3 is 18 residues. Germline loops: CDR1 SGHRS, CDR2 YFSETQ. Trimming took off 3 bases at V and 0 bases at J, with 19 bases between the two ends. DNA for the CDR3: TGCGCCAGCAGCTCCAACCATCTTAGCGGAAGCTCCTACAATGAGCAGTTCTTC. Its protein product is CASSSNHLSGSSYNEQFF.

This clonotype occurred many times. The chain recombines TRBV7-2 with TRBJ1-2, with 11 bases aligning to TRBD1. The CDR3 covers 15 residues. Germline values: CDR1 SGHTA, CDR2 FQGNSA. V dropped 3 bases and J dropped 6; count of bases not matched to a gene: 6. The CDR3 loop reads CASSFGRGQGDGYTF. CDR3 DNA: TGTGCCAGCAGCTTCGGCCGGGGACAGGGGGATGGCTACACCTTC.

As to this clonotype: Mismatch with germline at one junction end may stem from a read error. This rearrangement joins TRBV12-5 to TRBJ1-3, with 7 bases fitting TRBD1. The germline gives CDR1 LGHNT, CDR2 FRNRAP. This CDR3 has 14 residues. The CDR3 nucleotides read TGTGCTAGTGGTTTGGAATACAGGGGTTACACCAGATATTTT. Protein: CASGLEYRGYTRYF. Variable domain in full (rest from reference TRBV12-5 and TRBJ1-3): DARVTQTPRHKVTEMGQEVTMRCQPILGHNTVFWYRQTMMQGLELLAYFRNRAPLDDSGMPKDRFSAEMPDATLATLKIQPSEPRDSAVYFCASGLEYRGYTRYFGEGSWLTVV.

A remark on this clonotype: This may come from a read error, since a much larger clone is one base off. The rearrangement links TRBV20-1 to TRBJ1-2; 7 bases are shared with TRBD1. Germline CDR1 and CDR2: DFQATT and SNEGSKA (reference sequence). The V segment lost 1 base and the J segment 4 bases; nucleotides outside the gene matches: 12. The CDR3 runs 16 residues. The CDR3 region is CSARALLRGPGYGYTF. The CDR3 region has the DNA TGCAGTGCTAGAGCCCTACTAAGGGGGCCGGGCTATGGCTACACCTTC.

This chain uses TRBV28 with TRBJ1-2; 8 bases fit TRBD1. The germline V gene has CDR1 MDHEN and CDR2 SYDVKM. The CDR3 is made up of 18 amino acids. V lost 7 bases and J lost 5; bases outside the gene matches: 21. The CDR3 is CASITLGVRQGIGYGYTF. CDR3 bases: TGTGCCAGCATCACCCTTGGGGTCCGACAGGGGATCGGGTATGGCTACACCTTC.

The genes are TRBV18 and TRBJ1-2, with D maybe TRBD1 (5 bases). The CDR3 is 15 residues long. Germline values: CDR1 KGHSH, CDR2 LQKENI. V was clipped by 2 bases and J by 3 bases, with 13 bases between them. CDR3 amino acids: CASSPNAGDDYGYTF. As DNA, the CDR3 is TGTGCCAGCTCACCAAACGCGGGGGATGACTATGGCTACACCTTC.

The chain employs TRBV7-9 and TRBJ2-3; D is unclear. Germline lookup yields CDR1 SEHNR and CDR2 FQNEAQ (reference sequence). Between the trimmed V and J ends, which lost 1 base and 3 bases, there was a span of 17 bases. The CDR3 extends over 17 amino acids. The CDR3 loop is CASSLEELAFGTDTQYF. The CDR3 DNA is TGTGCCAGCAGCTTAGAAGAACTGGCCTTTGGTACAGATACGCAGTATTTT.

This clonotype was picked up a small number of times. The V gene is TRBV15, the J gene TRBJ2-3, with 7 bases that match TRBD2. Germline V gene sequence: CDR1 LNHNV, CDR2 YYDKDF (reference sequence). The length of the CDR3 is 15 residues. Unmatched junction bases numbered 5, after V lost 1 base and J lost 4 bases. Here the CDR3 reads CATSRVIAGPDTQYF. CDR3 nucleotide sequence: TGTGCCACCAGCAGAGTTATAGCGGGCCCAGATACGCAGTATTTT.

This clonotype has a count of ten or more. The chain is built from TRBV7-2 and TRBJ2-5; D is possibly TRBD1 or TRBD2 (5 bases each). Germline assignment: CDR1 SGHTA and CDR2 FQGNSA. The CDR3 consists of 13 residues. V was clipped by 6 bases and J by 3 bases, with 11 bases between them. DNA of the CDR3: TGTGCCAGCAGTTTCGTGGGGGAAGAGACCCAGTACTTC. Translation: CASSFVGEETQYF.

This chain uses TRBV28 with TRBJ1-1; D is ambiguous. Looked up from germline, CDR1 is MDHEN and CDR2 is SYDVKM. The V end was cut by 9 bases, the J end by 8 bases, with 19 bases between. The CDR3 contains 13 residues. The CDR3 spells CASYSRSPGEAFF. CDR3 DNA: TGTGCCAGTTACTCTCGGAGTCCGGGAGAAGCTTTCTTT.

The chain has TRBV29-1 and TRBJ2-5, with D maybe TRBD2 (6 bases). Germline CDR1 is SQVTM and CDR2 is ANQGSEA. V lost 6 bases to trimming and J lost 11 bases, with 19 bases between them. The CDR3 is made up of 12 amino acids. The CDR3 sequence: CSVESPGREQYF. DNA for the CDR3: TGCAGCGTCGAGAGCCCTGGACGGGAGCAGTACTTC.

In its sample, this clonotype was seen a few times. The V call is TRBV4-3, the J call TRBJ2-3; D possibly matches TRBD1 or TRBD2 (5 bases each). V lost 0 bases to trimming and J lost 5 bases, with 15 bases between them. This CDR3 spans 16 amino acids. CDR1 and CDR2 from the germline V gene are LGHNA and YSLEER. CDR3 sequence: CASSQEPHGDGDTQYF. The CDR3 DNA is TGCGCCAGCAGCCAAGAACCCCACGGGGACGGAGATACGCAGTATTTT.

This chain uses TRBV3-1 with TRBJ2-1, with TRBD2 as a possible D gene (6 bases). V dropped 1 base and J dropped 0 bases, with 13 bases sitting between them. This CDR3 has 17 residues. Germline CDR1 reads LGHDT; CDR2 reads YNNKEL (reference sequence). CDR3 in amino acids: CASSQGAGLSSYNEQFF. CDR3 nucleotides: TGTGCCAGCAGCCAAGGAGCGGGCCTTAGCTCCTACAATGAGCAGTTCTTC.

A few counts support this clonotype. This CDR3 reads CATSDFNGRGAYNEQFF. As DNA, the CDR3 is TGTGCCACCAGTGATTTTAACGGGCGGGGGGCATACAATGAGCAGTTCTTC. The chain carries TRBV24-1 and TRBJ2-1; TRBD2 agrees at 8 bases. The trim removed 1 base at V and 4 bases at J, leaving 8 bases unmatched. Germline-derived CDR1 and CDR2 are KGHDR and SFDVKD. There are 17 residues in the CDR3.

This clonotype has a handful of counts. The J gene is TRBJ1-2, the V gene TRBV7-2; no firm D call. From germline, CDR1 is SGHTA and CDR2 FQGNSA. The CDR3 is 14 residues long. The V end was cut by 0 bases, the J end by 6 bases, with 11 bases between. DNA for the CDR3: TGTGCCAGCAGCTTAGCTGGGGTAGGCGATGGCTACACCTTC. It is translated as CASSLAGVGDGYTF.

This sequence joins TRBV20-1 and TRBJ2-1; no clear D gene. Per germline, CDR1 DFQATT and CDR2 SNEGSKA (reference sequence). Trimming shortened V by 6 bases and J by 0 bases, and 15 bases separated the two germline ends. The length of the CDR3 is 15 residues. The CDR3 DNA reads TGCAGTGCCTCTACGGACCGCAGCTCCTACAATGAGCAGTTCTTC. Translated, it gives CSASTDRSSYNEQFF.

This clonotype was seen ten or more times. The rearrangement uses TRBV12-3 or TRBV12-4 and TRBJ2-7; 8 nucleotides match TRBD1. Trimming cost V 8 bases and J 0 bases; bases outside gene matches: 3. The CDR3 covers 13 residues. The CDR3 protein is CASRDRNSYEQYF. The CDR3 region has the DNA TGTGCCAGCCGGGACAGGAACTCCTACGAGCAGTACTTC.

Regarding this clonotype: One end of the junction varies from germline; a read error may be responsible. The rearrangement joins TRBV7-2 to TRBJ1-4; 10 bases fit TRBD1. CDR1 and CDR2 (germline): SGHTA, FQGNSA. This CDR3 is 13 amino acids long. The CDR3 DNA reads TGTGCCAGCAGCTTGACAGGGGGCGAAAAACGGTTTTTT. This gives the protein CASSLTGGEKRFF.

This clonotype occurred many times. The rearrangement joins TRBV9 to TRBJ2-5; no reliable D call. Germline CDR1 SGDLS, CDR2 YYNGEE. The CDR3 contains 16 residues. V was clipped by 3 bases and J by 2 bases, with 17 bases between them. CDR3 in DNA: TGTGCCAGCAGCGCCTTCAGTACTCCAAGACAAGAGACCCAGTACTTC. This gives the protein CASSAFSTPRQETQYF.

This clonotype was seen many times. The chain is built from TRBV3-1 and TRBJ2-7; 9 nucleotides align to TRBD1. Germline-derived CDR1 and CDR2 are LGHDT and YNNKEL (reference sequence). The CDR3 totals 13 residues. The J segment lost 7 bases and the V segment lost 5 bases, leaving 6 bases of the junction unmatched. The CDR3: CASSLQGAEEQYF. In DNA form, the CDR3 reads TGTGCCAGCAGCTTACAGGGGGCAGAGGAGCAGTACTTC.

This clonotype came up a few times. The gene calls are TRBV4-3 and TRBJ2-1, with 9 bases matching TRBD2. Germline values: CDR1 LGHNA, CDR2 YSLEER. With V trimmed by 0 bases and J by 2 bases, 8 bases remained unmatched. The CDR3 length is 18 residues. CDR3 coding DNA: TGCGCCAGCAGCCAAGATATGCTAGCGGGGAGGACCTACAATGAGCAGTTCTTC. Protein product: CASSQDMLAGRTYNEQFF.

This clonotype was seen a few times. This chain uses TRBV6-5 with TRBJ2-3, with D possibly matching TRBD1 (5 bases). Trimming cost V 0 bases and J 2 bases, with 12 bases left between them. The CDR3 consists of 16 residues. Per germline, CDR1 MNHEY and CDR2 SVGAGI. CDR3 coding DNA: TGTGCCAGCAGTTACTCGTCTTCAGGGCCCACAGATACGCAGTATTTT. It yields the protein CASSYSSSGPTDTQYF.

For this clonotype: Mismatch with germline at one junction end may stem from a read error. In DNA form, the CDR3 reads TGCGCTAGCAGCTTGGTGGCGGGGGGAACTACAAATGAGCAGTTCTTC. Amino acids: CASSLVAGGTTNEQFF. The chain couples TRBV5-1 to TRBJ2-1, with 8 bases matching TRBD2. The CDR3 sequence is 16 residues long. Per the germline V gene, CDR1 is SGHRS and CDR2 is YFSETQ.

This chain connects TRBV2 to TRBJ2-7; D might be TRBD2 (6 bases). Germline CDR1 and CDR2: SNHLY and FYNNEI. This CDR3 is built from 13 residues. Trimming removed 6 bases at V and 3 bases at J, with 12 bases between. The CDR3 loop is CASRGGPVYEQYF. The CDR3 DNA sequence: TGTGCCAGCAGGGGGGGACCGGTCTACGAGCAGTACTTC.

This chain links TRBV19 with TRBJ2-1; D uncertain. The CDR3 totals 9 residues. Germline V gene data show CDR1 as LNHDA and CDR2 as SQIVND (reference sequence). V was cut by 9 bases and J by 8 bases, with 5 bases left in between. CDR3 loop: CARRYEQFF. In DNA form, the CDR3 reads TGTGCCAGGCGATATGAGCAGTTCTTC.

The V and J genes are TRBV5-8 and TRBJ2-7, with D perhaps matching TRBD2 (6 bases). This CDR3 is built from 12 residues. V was clipped by 2 bases and J by 9 bases, with 12 bases between them. CDR1 and CDR2 from the germline V gene are SGHTS and YDEGEE. CDR3 DNA sequence: TGTGCCAGCAGCTTCGGGGGACCCAGGCAGTACTTC. It translates to CASSFGGPRQYF.